This T cell receptor (beta chain) was identified during a study of Graves' ophthalmopathy and Graves' hyperthyroidism. In its sample, this clonotype was seen many times. Its specificity is not known. The study's findings and limits: The blood repertoire also included most expanded thyroid clonotypes above 0.001 frequency.

Amplified TCR beta CDR3 regions were obtained using RNA transcripts as template. The library came from an HTBI-primed first-round RT-PCR and a second-round multiplex PCR. TCRdb used MiXCR to reprocess the multiplex PCR reads, holding one entry per CDR3 protein. The sample has over a million distinct CDR3 sequences, about 40% seen once. Germline V gene sequence: CDR1 ENHRY, CDR2 SYGVKD. The CDR3 is 15 amino acids. V lost 0 bases and J 3 bases, leaving 11 bases between the germline ends. The J gene is TRBJ2-5, the V gene TRBV10-3; the D gene is possibly TRBD2 (6 bases). This TCR was recovered from an adult man with Graves' hyperthyroidism. Sequencing was performed on peripheral blood or thyroid tissue (not recorded which). The CDR3 DNA follows: TGTGCCATCAGTGAGTCGACGGCTAGCGAAGAGACCCAGTACTTC. This encodes CAISESTASEETQYF.